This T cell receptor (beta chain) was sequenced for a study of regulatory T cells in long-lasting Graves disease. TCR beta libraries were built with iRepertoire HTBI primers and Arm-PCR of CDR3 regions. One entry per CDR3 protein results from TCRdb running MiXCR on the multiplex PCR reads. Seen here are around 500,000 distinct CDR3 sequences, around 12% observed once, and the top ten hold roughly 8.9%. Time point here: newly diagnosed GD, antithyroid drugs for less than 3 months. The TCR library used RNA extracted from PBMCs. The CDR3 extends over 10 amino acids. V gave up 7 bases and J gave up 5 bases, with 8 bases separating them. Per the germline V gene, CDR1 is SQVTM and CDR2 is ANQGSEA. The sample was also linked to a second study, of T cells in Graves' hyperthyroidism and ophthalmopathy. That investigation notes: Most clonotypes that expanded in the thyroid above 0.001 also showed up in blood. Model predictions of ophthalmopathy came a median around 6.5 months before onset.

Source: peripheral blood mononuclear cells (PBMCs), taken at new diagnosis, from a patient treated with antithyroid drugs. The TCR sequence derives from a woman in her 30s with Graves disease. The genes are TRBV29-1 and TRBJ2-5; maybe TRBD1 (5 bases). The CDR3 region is CSAKGETQYF. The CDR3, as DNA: TGCAGCGCAAAGGGGGAGACCCAGTACTTC.